The next 20 T cell receptor beta chains were all read from a single sample in a study of CD8 T cells in ankylosing spondylitis. TCRdb fed the 5' RACE reads into MiXCR, producing one record per CDR3 protein. The data hold more than 200,000 distinct CDR3 sequences, with around 25% observed a single time. The source material was blood, either unsorted or a sorted T cell fraction (not recorded which). The receptors derive from a male donor with ankylosing spondylitis or in good health (not recorded which).

A few counts support this clonotype. The chain uses TRBV19 and TRBJ1-6; D is uncertain. V dropped 3 bases and J dropped 7 bases, with 7 bases sitting between them. The CDR3 spans 13 residues. Germline CDR1 LNHDA, CDR2 SQIVND (reference sequence). The CDR3 here is CASSIIGNSPLHF. CDR3 nucleotides: TGTGCCAGTAGTATTATCGGCAATTCACCCCTCCACTTT.

This clonotype came up a few times. The CDR3 protein is CASNLPGETYEQYF. The CDR3 nucleotides are TGCGCCAGCAACCTGCCCGGCGAGACCTACGAGCAGTACTTC. This sequence joins TRBV5-1 and TRBJ2-7; D gene ambiguous. V was trimmed by 6 bases and J by 2 bases, leaving 15 bases between them. Germline V gives CDR1 SGHRS, CDR2 YFSETQ. This CDR3 region has 14 residues.

Many counts were recorded for this clonotype. V usage is TRBV20-1 and J usage is TRBJ2-5, with 9 bases that match TRBD2. The CDR3 spans 15 residues. The germline CDR1 and CDR2 sequences are DFQATT and SNEGSKA (reference sequence). V was pared by 5 bases and J by 7 bases, with 14 bases of the junction left unmatched. The CDR3 loop is CSASKTSGSRGTQYF. The DNA for the CDR3 is TGCAGTGCTTCAAAGACTAGCGGCTCTCGGGGGACCCAGTACTTC.

In its sample, this clonotype was seen a few times. The chain carries TRBV20-1 and TRBJ2-3, with D maybe TRBD1 (5 bases). This CDR3 is built from 14 residues. Germline CDR1 DFQATT, CDR2 SNEGSKA (reference sequence). Trimming cost V 3 bases and J 0 bases, with 10 bases left between them. The CDR3 here is CSASGHSSTDTQYF. CDR3 nucleotide sequence: TGCAGTGCTAGTGGACACTCTAGCACAGATACGCAGTATTTT.

The table lists this clonotype with many counts. The chain uses TRBV20-1 and TRBJ2-3, with 10 bases lining up with TRBD2. This CDR3 is built from 14 residues. V was pared by 3 bases and J by 5 bases, with 5 bases of the junction left unmatched. Germline CDR1 is DFQATT and CDR2 is SNEGSKA (reference sequence). This CDR3 reads CSAREAGGVDTQYF. As DNA, the CDR3 is TGCAGTGCTAGGGAAGCGGGGGGGGTAGATACGCAGTATTTT.

A few counts support this clonotype. The genes are TRBV2 and TRBJ2-7; tentatively, D is TRBD2 (5 bases). CDR3 length: 13 residues. Germline loops: CDR1 SNHLY, CDR2 FYNNEI. The V end was cut by 10 bases, the J end by 6 bases, with 19 bases between. The chain's CDR3 is CATTDVGIVEQYF. The CDR3 DNA reads as TGTGCCACCACAGACGTCGGGATTGTCGAGCAGTACTTC.

There are many counts of this clonotype. The gene calls are TRBV4-2 and TRBJ2-7; D remains ambiguous. This CDR3 has 16 residues. Germline CDR1 and CDR2: LGHNA and YNFKEQ. V dropped 4 bases and J dropped 0 bases, with 16 bases sitting between them. In DNA, the CDR3 is TGTGCCAGCAGCCGCGAGTTGTCCCCGACCTCCTACGAGCAGTACTTC. This codes for CASSRELSPTSYEQYF.

The genes are TRBV2 and TRBJ2-1, with a weak D call TRBD2 (5 bases). The CDR3 consists of 13 residues. The V end lost 5 bases, the J end lost 10 bases, and 15 bases lay between the germline ends. Germline CDR1 and CDR2: SNHLY and FYNNEI. CDR3 sequence reads: CASSSGFPREQFF. The CDR3, as DNA: TGTGCCAGCAGTTCGGGATTCCCGCGGGAGCAGTTCTTC.

A note on this clonotype: Being one base from a much bigger clone, this may be a read error. The chain recombines TRBV20-1 with TRBJ2-3; D possibly matches TRBD1 or TRBD2 (6 bases each). Germline loops: CDR1 DFQATT, CDR2 SNEGSKA (reference sequence). The CDR3 covers 17 residues. Here the CDR3 DNA reads TGCTGTGCTAGAGATGACCTGGGGGGCGCGCGGGCAGATACGCAGTATTTT. Translating gives CCARDDLGGARADTQYF.

This clonotype has more than one count but fewer than ten. The chain has TRBV20-1 and TRBJ2-7; D gene unclear. In germline, CDR1 is DFQATT, CDR2 SNEGSKA (reference sequence). CDR3 length: 13 amino acids. V was trimmed by 3 bases and J by 2 bases, leaving 11 bases between them. This chain's CDR3 is CSASSGIAYEQYF. The CDR3 nucleotides read TGCAGTGCTAGTAGTGGGATCGCCTACGAGCAGTACTTC.

This clonotype was seen repeatedly, ten times or more. The chain couples TRBV20-1 to TRBJ1-1; D not certain. Trimming shortened V by 6 bases and J by 5 bases, and 19 bases separated the two germline ends. The CDR3 sequence is 14 residues long. In germline, CDR1 is DFQATT, CDR2 SNEGSKA (reference sequence). CDR3 sequence (DNA): TGCAGTGCGGCGGCGAGGGATTCGAGGACTGAAGCTTTCTTT. Translation gives CSAAARDSRTEAFF.

This clonotype was seen at least ten times. The chain employs TRBV14 and TRBJ1-2; D gene uncertain. CDR1 is SGHDN, CDR2 FVKESK, per germline. This CDR3 region has 11 residues. The V end was cut by 1 base, the J end by 11 bases, with 8 bases between. CDR3 region: CASSQVGRYTF. The CDR3 DNA follows: TGTGCCAGCAGCCAAGTCGGGAGATACACCTTC.

At least ten counts were recorded for this clonotype. The chain combines TRBV3-1 with TRBJ2-7; 13 bases line up with TRBD2. Germline V gives CDR1 LGHDT, CDR2 YNNKEL (reference sequence). This CDR3 is built from 13 residues. Trimming cost V 4 bases and J 10 bases; bases outside gene matches: 4. CDR3: CASSRLAGGRQYF. CDR3 sequence (DNA): TGTGCCAGCAGCCGACTAGCGGGGGGCCGCCAGTACTTC.

The chain joins TRBV5-6 to TRBJ2-1; perhaps TRBD2 as D (7 bases). Germline CDR1 SGHDT, CDR2 YYEEEE. The CDR3 length is 15 residues. V was trimmed by 2 bases and J by 5 bases, leaving 14 bases between them. CDR3 sequence: CASSFVGGADNEQFF. Here the CDR3 DNA reads TGTGCCAGCAGCTTCGTGGGGGGGGCCGACAATGAGCAGTTCTTC.

The chain carries TRBV7-8 and TRBJ1-2; TRBD1 might be the D (6 bases). CDR3 length: 14 residues. Trimming shortened V by 1 base and J by 2 bases, and 8 bases separated the two germline ends. Germline V gives CDR1 SGHVS, CDR2 FQNEAQ. The CDR3: CASSLEGQNYGYTF. In DNA form, the CDR3 reads TGTGCCAGCAGCTTAGAAGGACAGAACTATGGCTACACCTTC.

The genes are TRBV28 and TRBJ2-7; 7 positions match TRBD1. Unmatched junction bases numbered 9, after V lost 6 bases and J lost 1 base. CDR3 length: 15 residues. Per germline, CDR1 MDHEN and CDR2 SYDVKM. This CDR3 is CASREDRVVSYEQYF. DNA for the CDR3: TGTGCCAGCAGGGAAGACAGGGTTGTTTCCTACGAGCAGTACTTC.

This clonotype was seen repeatedly, ten times or more. This chain's CDR3 is CATRKGLGGATYNEQFF. The CDR3 DNA follows: TGTGCCACGCGAAAAGGGTTAGGCGGGGCTACCTACAATGAGCAGTTCTTC. V and J are TRBV10-3 and TRBJ2-1; D may be TRBD2 (6 bases). Germline CDR1 reads ENHRY; CDR2 reads SYGVKD. Trimming shortened V by 10 bases and J by 2 bases, and 24 bases separated the two germline ends. The CDR3 is made up of 17 amino acids.

The table lists this clonotype with many counts. The J gene is TRBJ2-7, the V gene TRBV28, with D possibly being TRBD1 (5 bases). Deletions cut 4 bases from V and 0 bases from J, with 10 bases between. The CDR3 is made up of 14 amino acids. Germline values: CDR1 MDHEN, CDR2 SYDVKM. CDR3 sequence (DNA): TGTGCCAGCAGTTGGGGCCTCAGCTCCTACGAGCAGTACTTC. This translates into CASSWGLSSYEQYF.

In this sample, this clonotype turned up many times. The genes are TRBV20-1 and TRBJ2-1; D not resolved. Germline lookup yields CDR1 DFQATT and CDR2 SNEGSKA (reference sequence). The length of the CDR3 is 12 residues. Trimming took off 4 bases at V and 6 bases at J, with 10 bases between the two ends. CDR3 nucleotide sequence: TGCAGTGCTAAAACCGACCTCAATGAGCAGTTCTTC. This codes for CSAKTDLNEQFF.

This clonotype showed up many times. This chain joins TRBV20-1 and TRBJ2-7, with D maybe TRBD2 (6 bases). The CDR3 is made up of 11 amino acids. The germline CDR1 and CDR2 sequences are DFQATT and SNEGSKA (reference sequence). V was pared by 3 bases and J by 6 bases, with 9 bases between. CDR3 protein: CSAREGSEQYF. CDR3 nucleotide sequence: TGCAGTGCTAGGGAGGGGAGCGAGCAGTACTTC.